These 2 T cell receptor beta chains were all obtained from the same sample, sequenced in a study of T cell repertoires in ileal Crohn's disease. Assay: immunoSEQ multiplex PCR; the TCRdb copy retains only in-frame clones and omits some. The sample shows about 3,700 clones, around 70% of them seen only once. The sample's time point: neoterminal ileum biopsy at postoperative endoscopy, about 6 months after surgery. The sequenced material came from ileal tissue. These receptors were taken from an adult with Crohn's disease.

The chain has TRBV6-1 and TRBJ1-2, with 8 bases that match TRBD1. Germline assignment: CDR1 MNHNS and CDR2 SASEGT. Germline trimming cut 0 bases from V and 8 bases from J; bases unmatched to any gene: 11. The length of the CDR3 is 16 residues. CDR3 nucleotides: TGTGCCAGCAGTGAAGCCATGGGACAGGTGGTGGGAGGCTACACCTTC. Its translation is CASSEAMGQVVGGYTF.

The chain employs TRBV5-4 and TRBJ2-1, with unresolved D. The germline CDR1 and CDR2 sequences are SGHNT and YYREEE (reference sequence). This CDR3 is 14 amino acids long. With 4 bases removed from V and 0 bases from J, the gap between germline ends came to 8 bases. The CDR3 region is CASSTHGSYNEQFF. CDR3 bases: TGTGCCAGCAGCACCCACGGCTCCTACAATGAGCAGTTCTTC.